The T cell receptor beta chain under discussion was sequenced for a study of cytomegalovirus exposure and HLA in healthy donors (dated by TCRdb to 2016 to 2017). Some background on the complete study: An earlier analysis of 587 of the donors reported under 300 Gb of sequence data and 117 million unique TCR beta sequences obtained from about 170 million T cells. In addition to the first cohort of 650 to 800 subjects, a separate validation cohort of 120 different subjects was used. The study aimed to test whether signatures of past pathogen exposure could be identified by cataloging public T cell receptors. To predict cytomegalovirus infection status, the study combined high-throughput TCR immunosequencing, statistical association of individual TCRs with disease status, and machine learning. The number of typed donors differed by locus: roughly 620-630 for A, B, C, DRB1 and DQB1; 500 to 550 for DQA1; some 610 for DPA1; and approximately 450 for DPB1. A later analysis re-analyzed previously published TCR beta repertoires from 650 to 800 donors and added high-resolution HLA genotyping to study TCR occurrence patterns. Among roughly 370 genotyped donors of the cohort, an average of approximately 250,000 unique TCR beta nucleotide sequences were sequenced per donor, roughly 20% of them non-productive. The later analysis used no new phenotypic data to find candidate immune exposures, relying instead on TCR beta sequences and their occurrence across donors. The study profiled the T cell repertoires of 550 to 700 subjects by immunosequencing and related them to cytomegalovirus serostatus. Roughly 300 gigabases of sequencing data and around 85 million unique TCR sequences made up an early release that covered several hundred HLA-typed donors. In a later genetic analysis, genome-wide SNP genotypes for 398 of the 666 donors were used, and that subset was treated as a discovery cohort. Four to six DR-DQ haplotypes were handled as single units for association and clustering, since linkage in the cohort was strong. Donor age, sex, ethnicity and CMV serostatus were collected together with the repertoire data. Among the roughly 430 genotyped donors, around 79% belonged to the genetic ancestry cluster associated with self-reported Caucasian donors. Every repertoire in the discovery cohort had been generated on one and the same sequencing platform. HLA typing covered class I and class II loci at four-digit resolution. In an earlier analysis of around 540 of the donors, high-throughput TCR beta sequencing was used to judge whether each TCR beta V gene segment behaved as functional or pseudogenic.

Libraries were prepared through the immunoSEQ multiplex PCR assay. For the multiplex PCR, a mixture combining 60 forward primers for TCR Vbeta segments and 13 reverse primers for TCR Jbeta segments was used. The CDR3 region of rearranged TCR beta genes was amplified from genomic DNA by a multiplex PCR assay. On the Illumina HiSeq System, the amplified TCR beta libraries were sequenced as 87-base-pair reads. The authors processed their data as follows. In a later analysis, roughly 80 million unique TCR beta chains were counted across the 690 or so repertoires, and around 10 million of these chains were shared by at least two donors. Raw reads were error-corrected and collapsed into unique sequences with a nearest-neighbor algorithm that merged closely related sequences to remove PCR and sequencing errors. To assign V, D and J gene segments, CDR3 sequences were aligned to IMGT reference sequences. For a sequence to be retained, at least a six-nucleotide match to both a V gene segment and a J gene segment was required. Rearrangements were classified as productive when the CDR3 lacked stop codons and remained in frame with V and J, and all other rearrangements were classified as non-productive. CDR3 was defined by IMGT convention, running from the second conserved V-encoded cysteine to the conserved J-encoded phenylalanine. Sequences without an unambiguous match to a single V gene segment were excluded from the earlier analysis of 450 to 650 of the donors. An earlier analysis of 587 of the donors called V segments functional above 56.7% productive rearrangements and segregating when the between-donor standard deviation exceeded 5%. To diagnose cytomegalovirus status from the catalog of TCR beta chain sequences, a statistical classification framework was built. In a later analysis, V and J genes were assigned by comparing TCR nucleotide sequences against IMGT/GENE-DB human TR gene sequences. Using the TCRdist pipeline, a later analysis assigned CDR3 sequences along with most-parsimonious VDJ recombination scenarios. In a later analysis, each TCR beta chain was defined by its CDR3 amino acid sequence together with its V-gene family, and reads lacking a unique V-gene family were excluded. In a later analysis, some 600 highly shared, low-generation-probability nucleotide sequences were removed to address suspected cross-contamination and a sequencing artifact. For each public chain, a later analysis derived a clonal expansion index from normalized ranks of inferred template counts within each repertoire. Generation probabilities in a later analysis came from a VDJ recombination model fitted to out-of-frame rearrangements, and those results were checked against IGoR. Hypergeometric tests were used in a later analysis to score TCR-TCR, TCR-HLA and TCR-CMV co-occurrence, with a repertoire-size bias correction applied to the TCR pairs. False discovery rates were estimated in a later analysis by permuting HLA or CMV assignments 20 times. In a later analysis, co-occurring TCRs were grouped using DBSCAN, with TCRdist sequence similarity added in when clustering inside HLA-allele-positive subsets. Repertoires with fewer than 30,000 or more than 120,000 public chains were left out of co-occurrence clustering, as were five repertoires with anomalous nucleotide sharing. TCRdb obtained this table from immuneACCESS and retained in-frame rearrangements with V and J assigned. These tables miss some clones; where compared with another copy, unresolved V genes account for less than half of the shortfall, and the remainder is unexplained. V and J calls and clone size are copied from that table; D and trimming were computed from the DNA. This sample lists approximately 160,000 clones; 75% to 90% were detected once. The ten largest clones represent approximately 2% of the sample.

In total, approximately 700 healthy bone marrow donors made up the cohort. At the time of sampling, all cohort members were nominally healthy, though unrecorded immune exposures were likely present. CMV serostatus was recorded as positive for about 300 and negative for about 50% of the roughly 670 cohort members, whereas no CMV serostatus was recorded for the donor in question. A peripheral blood sample was collected from each donor, and TCR beta sequencing was performed on peripheral blood mononuclear cells. Genomic DNA extraction from the blood cell samples was performed with the Qiagen DNeasy Blood Extraction Kit. Trimming takes 0 bases off V and 10 bases off J; junction bases not matched to a gene: 7. There are 15 amino acids in the CDR3, from cysteine to phenylalanine inclusive. The DNA shown is the 45-base CDR3, in frame from base 1. The germline V gene gives CDR1 as SQVTM and CDR2 as ANQGSEA.

As concerns this clone: Its antigen has not been determined. Base qualities are not recorded, but no much larger clone differs from it by a single base.

Points the paper makes about the study in general: For the cohort, immune exposure information was limited to CMV serostatus. A later genetic analysis reported fewer N-insertions in productive TCRs among donors in an Asian-associated ancestry cluster than the 666-donor mean. Correlated functional status among segregating V segments might be attributable to linkage disequilibrium, but an unknown experimental factor could not be ruled out. The authors suggested that the approach could potentially be generalized to other disease states and immunological phenotypes. Because the 87-base-pair reads could not distinguish some IMGT-functional V segments, including TRBV6-2 and TRBV6-3, those segments were excluded. When HLA alleles, especially DR and DQ, strongly co-occurred, attributing TCR associations to individual alleles was difficult. V-gene and J-gene trimming of TCR beta chains was associated with a missense DCLRE1C variant in a later genetic analysis, and the association was replicated in an independent cohort. Because counts were too low, about 18 rarely observed V segments, including chromosome 9 orphons, were excluded from the earlier analysis of 587 of the donors. Several of the top co-occurrence clusters appeared to be linked to parvovirus B19, influenza, CMV and Epstein-Barr virus, according to a later analysis. The study listed 164 TCR beta chains as associated with cytomegalovirus. A later analysis found that most CMV-associated TCR beta chains appeared HLA-restricted, with HLA associations seemingly driven largely by CMV exposure. Only TCR beta chains were sequenced in this cohort, and the absence of alpha or paired-chain data limited detectable features. At a false discovery rate of 0.05, a later analysis linked 15,000 to 20,000 TCR beta sequences to specific HLA alleles. HLA typing was unavailable for some donors at each locus, so association tests used only the typed subset. Roughly uniform sequencing depth across donors was assumed in presence/absence analyses, although this assumption may not hold. In a later analysis, HLA-associated TCR beta chains were found to be more clonally expanded and to have lower generation probabilities than equally common non-associated chains. The classifier was reported to diagnose cytomegalovirus status with high specificity and sensitivity in both the original cohort and the validation cohort. A group of highly shared sequence variants was considered likely to be a technical artifact of the sequencing pipeline. While some public TCRs were present in many individuals, most TCR sequences turned up only very rarely across donors. In vitro tests confirmed that a few of the cytomegalovirus-associated TCR beta chains recognize cytomegalovirus antigens. In a later analysis, the rate of TCR association differed among HLA loci, with DRB1 alleles having the most associated TCRs and HLA-C alleles having the fewest. A further reported finding was that TCR beta sequences accurately predicted the HLA-A and HLA-B alleles for most subjects in the first cohort. An earlier analysis of approximately 600 of the donors showed that most TCR beta V segments appeared in productive rearrangements either about 87% or about 30% of the time, which broadly matched IMGT annotations.

In this chain, TRBV29-1 is recombined with TRBJ2-1; TRBD2 matches 12 bases in the middle. Sequenced sample: PBMCs. The receptor was derived from a human donor in good health. The CDR3 region has the sequence CSVEERTSGVGEQFF. The DNA sequence is TGCAGCGTTGAAGAACGGACTAGCGGGGTTGGGGAGCAGTTCTTC.